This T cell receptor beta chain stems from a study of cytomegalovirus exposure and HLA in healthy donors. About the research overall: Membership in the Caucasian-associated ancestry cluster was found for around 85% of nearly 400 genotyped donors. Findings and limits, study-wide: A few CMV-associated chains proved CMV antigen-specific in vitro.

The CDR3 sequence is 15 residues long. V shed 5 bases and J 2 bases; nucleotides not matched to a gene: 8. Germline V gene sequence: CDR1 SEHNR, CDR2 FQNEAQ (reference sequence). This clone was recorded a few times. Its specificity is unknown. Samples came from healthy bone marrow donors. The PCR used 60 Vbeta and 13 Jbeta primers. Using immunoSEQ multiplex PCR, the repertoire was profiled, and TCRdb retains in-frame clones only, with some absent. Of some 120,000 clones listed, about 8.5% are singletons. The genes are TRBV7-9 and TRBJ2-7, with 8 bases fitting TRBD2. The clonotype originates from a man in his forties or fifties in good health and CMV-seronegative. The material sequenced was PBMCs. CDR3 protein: CASSLRGAPAYEQYF. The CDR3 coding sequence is TGTGCCAGCAGCCTGCGGGGGGCTCCCGCCTACGAGCAGTACTTC.